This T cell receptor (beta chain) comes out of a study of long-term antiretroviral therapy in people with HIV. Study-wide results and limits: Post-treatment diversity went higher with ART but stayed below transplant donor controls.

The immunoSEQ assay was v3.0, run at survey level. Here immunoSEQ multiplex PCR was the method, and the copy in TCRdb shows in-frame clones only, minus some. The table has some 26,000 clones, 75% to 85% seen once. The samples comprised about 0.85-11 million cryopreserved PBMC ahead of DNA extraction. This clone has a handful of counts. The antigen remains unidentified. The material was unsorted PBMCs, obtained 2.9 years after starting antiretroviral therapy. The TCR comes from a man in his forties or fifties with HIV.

CDR3 sequence: CASSAQGAFEKLFF. CDR3 in DNA: TGTGCCAGCAGCGCCCAGGGGGCATTTGAAAAACTGTTTTTT. J is TRBJ1-4 and V is TRBV2, with TRBD1 identical over 8 bases. This CDR3 contains 14 residues. In germline, CDR1 is SNHLY, CDR2 FYNNEI. V gave up 6 bases and J gave up 7 bases; unmatched junction bases: 7.